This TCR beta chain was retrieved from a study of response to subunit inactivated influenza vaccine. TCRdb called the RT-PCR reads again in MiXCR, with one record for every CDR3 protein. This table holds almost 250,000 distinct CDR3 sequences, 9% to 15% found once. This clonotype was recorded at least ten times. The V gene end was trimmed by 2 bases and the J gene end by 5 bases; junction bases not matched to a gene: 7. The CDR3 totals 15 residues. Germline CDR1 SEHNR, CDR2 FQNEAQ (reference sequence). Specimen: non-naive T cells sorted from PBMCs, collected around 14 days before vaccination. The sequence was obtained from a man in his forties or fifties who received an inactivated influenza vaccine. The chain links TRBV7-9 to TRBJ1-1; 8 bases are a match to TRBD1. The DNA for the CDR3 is TGTGCCAGCAGCTTAAGTCCAGGGGGCGGGACTGAAGCTTTCTTT. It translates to CASSLSPGGGTEAFF.